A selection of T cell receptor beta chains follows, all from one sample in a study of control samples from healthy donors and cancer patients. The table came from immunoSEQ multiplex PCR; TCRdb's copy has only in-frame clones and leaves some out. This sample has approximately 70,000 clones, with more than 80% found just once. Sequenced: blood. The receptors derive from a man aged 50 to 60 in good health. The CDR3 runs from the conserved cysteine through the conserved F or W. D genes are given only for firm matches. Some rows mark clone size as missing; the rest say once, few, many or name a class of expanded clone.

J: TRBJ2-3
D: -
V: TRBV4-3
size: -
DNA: TGCGCCAGCAGCCAAGATTCGGGGACGGCGGAGTATTTT
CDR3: CASSQDSGTAEYF

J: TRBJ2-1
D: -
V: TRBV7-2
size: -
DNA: TGTGCCAGCAGCCTCTATTCCTCCTACAATGAGCAGTTCTTC
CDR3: CASSLYSSYNEQFF

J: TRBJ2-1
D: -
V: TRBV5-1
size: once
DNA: TGCGCCAGCAGCTTGGAAGGATCCCACAATGAGCAGTTCTTC
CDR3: CASSLEGSHNEQFF

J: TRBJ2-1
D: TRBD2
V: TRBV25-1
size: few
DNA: TGTGCCAGCAGTGAATATTCTAGCGGGAGGGAAAATGAGCAGTTCTTC
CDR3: CASSEYSSGRENEQFF

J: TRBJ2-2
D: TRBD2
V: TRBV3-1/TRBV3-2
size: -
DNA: TGTGCCAGCAGCCAAGATGGTCTAGCGGGAGAGGGCGGGGAGCTGTTTTTT
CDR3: CASSQDGLAGEGGELFF

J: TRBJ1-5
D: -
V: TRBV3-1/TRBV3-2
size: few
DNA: TGTGCCAGCACTTCGGGAGGGGAGCCCCAGCATTTT
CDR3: CASTSGGEPQHF

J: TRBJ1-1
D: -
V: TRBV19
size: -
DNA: TGTGCCAGCAAACCCCAAGAATTGAACACTGAAGCTTTCTTT
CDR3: CASKPQELNTEAFF

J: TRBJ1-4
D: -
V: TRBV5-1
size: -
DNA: TGCGCCAGCAGCTTTCGGGGTTTGAATAGTGAAAAACTGTTTTTT
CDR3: CASSFRGLNSEKLFF

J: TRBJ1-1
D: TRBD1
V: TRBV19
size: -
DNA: TGTGCCAGTATTCAGGGGGGGGCCACTGAAGCTTTCTTT
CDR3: CASIQGGATEAFF

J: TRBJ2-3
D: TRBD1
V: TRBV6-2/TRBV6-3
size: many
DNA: TGTGCCAGCAGTTACGGACAGGGGCCAGATACGCAGTATTTT
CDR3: CASSYGQGPDTQYF

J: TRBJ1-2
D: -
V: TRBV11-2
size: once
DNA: TGTGCCAGCAGCCAAGGTACAGGGAATGGACGTGGCTACACCTTC
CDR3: CASSQGTGNGRGYTF

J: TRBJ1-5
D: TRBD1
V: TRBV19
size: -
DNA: TGTGCCAGTACTACGGACAGGGACGAAAGGCCCCAGCATTTT
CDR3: CASTTDRDERPQHF

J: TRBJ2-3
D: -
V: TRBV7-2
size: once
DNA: TGTGCCAGCAGCTTGAGAGGGATTAGCACAGATACGCAGTATTTT
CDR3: CASSLRGISTDTQYF

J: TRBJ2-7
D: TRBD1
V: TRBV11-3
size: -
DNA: TGTGCCAGCAGCTTAGGACAGGGCCTCTCCTACGAGCAGTACTTC
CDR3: CASSLGQGLSYEQYF

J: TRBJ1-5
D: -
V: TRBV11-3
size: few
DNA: TGTGCCAGCAGCTTAGTGACAGGCGGGTTTTTGGGCAATCAGCCCCAGCATTTT
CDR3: CASSLVTGGFLGNQPQHF

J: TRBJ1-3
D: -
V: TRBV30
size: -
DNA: TGTGCCTGGAGTAACGCAAGATACTCCTCTGGAAACACCATATATTTT
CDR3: CAWSNARYSSGNTIYF

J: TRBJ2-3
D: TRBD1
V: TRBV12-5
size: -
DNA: TGTGCTAGTGGTTTGGGACAGGGGAGAGATACGCAGTATTTT
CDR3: CASGLGQGRDTQYF

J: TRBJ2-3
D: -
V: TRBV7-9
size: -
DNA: TGTGCCAGCAGCTTAGGACTAAACAACCCTGCCACAGATACGCAGTATTTT
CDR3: CASSLGLNNPATDTQYF

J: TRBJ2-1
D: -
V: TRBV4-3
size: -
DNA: TGCGCCAGCAGCCAAGATACAGGGCGCTACAATGAGCAGTTCTTC
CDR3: CASSQDTGRYNEQFF

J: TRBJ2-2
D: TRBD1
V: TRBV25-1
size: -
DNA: TGTGCCAGCAGTGTCACAGTAGGGCAGGGGGCTGTCGGGGAGCTGTTTTTT
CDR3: CASSVTVGQGAVGELFF

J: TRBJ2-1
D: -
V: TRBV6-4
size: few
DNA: TGTGCCAGCAGTGGGGAGGGGGCCGGATACAATGAGCAGTTCTTC
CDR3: CASSGEGAGYNEQFF

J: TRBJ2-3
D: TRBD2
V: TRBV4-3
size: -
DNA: TGCGCCAGCAGCCAAGGAGGGACTAGGGGCACAGATACGCAGTATTTT
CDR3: CASSQGGTRGTDTQYF

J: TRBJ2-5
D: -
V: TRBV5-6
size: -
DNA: TGTGCCAGCAGGTCTCAAGAGACCCAGTACTTC
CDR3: CASRSQETQYF

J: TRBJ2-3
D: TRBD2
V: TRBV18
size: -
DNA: TGTGCCAGCTCGCTGACTAGCTCCTACACAGATACGCAGTATTTT
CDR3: CASSLTSSYTDTQYF

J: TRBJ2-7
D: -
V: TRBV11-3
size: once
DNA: TGTGCCAGCAGCCTCTCCCACGAGCAGTACTTC
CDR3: CASSLSHEQYF

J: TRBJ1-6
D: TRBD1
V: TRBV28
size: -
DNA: TGTGCCAGCAGCCTCCGGACAGGGATCATCCACTTT
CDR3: CASSLRTGIIHF

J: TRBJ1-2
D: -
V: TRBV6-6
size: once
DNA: TGTGCCAGCAGCCTCCAGACAGGTGGCTACACCTTC
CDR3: CASSLQTGGYTF

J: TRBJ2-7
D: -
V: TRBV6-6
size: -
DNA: TGTGCCAGCAGCCGCGCCTCGCCCGACTACGAGCAGTACTTC
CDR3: CASSRASPDYEQYF

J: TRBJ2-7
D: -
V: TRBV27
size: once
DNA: TGTGCCAGCAGTCCTAACCGGGCCCAATCGCGGGTTGAGCAGTACTTC
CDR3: CASSPNRAQSRVEQYF

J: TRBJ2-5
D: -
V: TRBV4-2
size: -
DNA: TGTGCCAGCAGCCAAGTGCCCAGGAGCCAAGAGACCCAGTACTTC
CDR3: CASSQVPRSQETQYF

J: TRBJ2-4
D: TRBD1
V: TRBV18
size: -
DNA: TGTGCCAGCTCACCTCTATATGGGACAGGGAAAAACATTCAGTACTTC
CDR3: CASSPLYGTGKNIQYF

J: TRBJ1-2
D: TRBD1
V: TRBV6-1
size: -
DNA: TGTGCCAGCAGTGAAGCTGGGACAGGGAAAGGCTATGGCTACACCTTC
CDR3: CASSEAGTGKGYGYTF

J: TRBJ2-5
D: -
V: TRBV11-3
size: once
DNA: TGTGCCAGCAGCTGGATTGGTGGGACTGAAGAGACCCAGTACTTC
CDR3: CASSWIGGTEETQYF